This TCR beta chain was profiled in a study of regulatory and conventional T cells in RAG deficiency. Only in-frame clones appear in the TCRdb table, and some are missing; sequencing was by immunoSEQ multiplex PCR. Here the sample spans more than 20,000 clones, approximately 95% being singletons. Genomic DNA came from blood conventional CD4+ T cells gated CD25-low CD127-high. The same specimen was also included in a second study, on regulatory T cells. That source notes: The primer mix had 52 TRBV and 13 TRBJ primers.

The material sequenced was CD25- CD4+ T cells sorted from blood. The clonotype comes from a human donor in good health.

The CDR3 bases are TGCGCCAGCTTCCCTTCCCCGGGGAACTATGGCTACACCTTC. It translates to CASFPSPGNYGYTF. V gene TRBV5-1 combines with J gene TRBJ1-2; unclear D gene. Germline V CDR1 and CDR2: SGHRS, YFSETQ. The CDR3 consists of 14 residues. Trimming took off 7 bases at V and 2 bases at J, with 15 bases between the two ends.